The next 29 T cell receptor beta chains were all read from a single sample in a study of T cell changes during pregnancy in multiple sclerosis. Measured with immunoSEQ multiplex PCR; TCRdb has only the in-frame clones, and not every one. The sample yields approximately 33,000 clones, about 91% seen once. Sequenced here: CD4+ T cells from peripheral blood mononuclear cells, sampled after pregnancy. Receptor source: a female donor with multiple sclerosis, enrolled in a pregnancy study.

The chain has TRBV5-4 and TRBJ1-1; 9 positions agree with TRBD1. Germline values: CDR1 SGHNT, CDR2 YYREEE (reference sequence). The CDR3 extends over 15 amino acids. The V gene end was trimmed by 3 bases and the J gene end by 2 bases; junction bases not matched to a gene: 5. The CDR3 sequence is CASSWRTGVNTEAFF. The CDR3 DNA reads as TGTGCCAGCAGCTGGCGGACAGGGGTTAACACTGAAGCTTTCTTT.

The chain has TRBV7-2 and TRBJ2-2; 8 bases are shared with TRBD1. V shed 3 bases, J shed 4 bases, and the junction held 4 bases outside the gene matches. This CDR3 has 15 residues. The germline V gene has CDR1 SGHTA and CDR2 FQGNSA. DNA of the CDR3: TGTGCCAGCAGCTTCAAAACAGGGGGCACCGGGGAGCTGTTTTTT. Amino acids: CASSFKTGGTGELFF. Variable domain in full (rest from reference TRBV7-2 and TRBJ2-2): GAGVSQSPSNKVTEKGKDVELRCDPISGHTALYWYRQSLGQGLEFLIYFQGNSAPDKSGLPSDRFSAERTGGSVSTLTIQRTQQEDSAVYLCASSFKTGGTGELFFGEGSRLTVL.

The rearrangement uses TRBV7-2 and TRBJ2-7; TRBD1 aligns across 9 bases. V gave up 3 bases and J gave up 3 bases; unmatched junction bases: 6. Germline CDR1 is SGHTA and CDR2 is FQGNSA. The CDR3 length is 15 residues. The chain's CDR3 is CASSFDGTGNYEQYF. CDR3 in DNA: TGTGCCAGCAGCTTCGACGGGACAGGGAACTACGAGCAGTACTTC.

The chain combines TRBV27 with TRBJ1-5; D not certain. Germline V lookup: CDR1 MNHEY, CDR2 SMNVEV (reference sequence). V was cut by 3 bases and J by 9 bases, with 12 bases left in between. CDR3 length equals 13 residues. The CDR3 region has the DNA TGTGCCAGCAGTTTGTCAGGTACTTGGCCCCAGCATTTT. The encoded protein is CASSLSGTWPQHF.

This rearrangement joins TRBV11-3 to TRBJ2-6; no definite D call. V dropped 1 base and J dropped 0 bases, with 10 bases sitting between them. The germline V gene encodes CDR1 SGHNT and CDR2 YENEEA. This CDR3 spans 17 amino acids. The CDR3 region is CASSLGAETSGANVLTF. For the CDR3, the DNA is TGTGCCAGCAGCTTAGGGGCAGAAACCTCTGGGGCCAACGTCCTGACTTTC.

Only one count was recorded for this clone. V usage is TRBV11-2 and J usage is TRBJ2-3; TRBD2 matches at 14 bases. The junction had 12 bases not matched to a gene; V was cut back by 4 bases and J by 6 bases. This CDR3 is built from 18 residues. Per germline, CDR1 SGHAT and CDR2 FQNNGV. The CDR3 DNA follows: TGTGCCAGCAGCTCCCGACTAGCGGGAGGGCGAGGGGGGGATACGCAGTATTTT. Translated, it gives CASSSRLAGGRGGDTQYF.

In this sample, this clone turned up a few times. This chain uses TRBV7-6 with TRBJ1-5, with 9 positions matching TRBD1. Trimming at V came to 5 bases and at J to 6 bases, leaving 5 bases not matched to a gene. This CDR3 has 14 residues. The germline V gene has CDR1 SGHVS and CDR2 FNYEAQ. CDR3 region: CASSLATGGQPQHF. The CDR3 DNA follows: TGTGCCAGCAGCCTCGCGACAGGGGGTCAGCCCCAGCATTTT.

This clone showed up just a few times. The chain employs TRBV28 and TRBJ2-7, with 11 bases lining up with TRBD2. V gave up 4 bases and J gave up 3 bases; unmatched junction bases: 5. The germline V gene encodes CDR1 MDHEN and CDR2 SYDVKM. The CDR3 is 15 amino acids. CDR3 sequence (DNA): TGTGCCAGCAGTTACCCGACTAGCGGGGTCTACGAGCAGTACTTC. It translates to CASSYPTSGVYEQYF. The full variable domain, completed using reference TRBV28 and TRBJ2-7, is DVKVTQSSRYLVKRTGEKVFLECVQDMDHENMFWYRQDPGLGLRLIYFSYDVKMKEKGDIPEGYSVSREKKERFSLILESASTNQTSMYLCASSYPTSGVYEQYFGPGTRLTVT.

This clone was observed a few times. The chain employs TRBV7-9 and TRBJ1-1; no definite D call. Germline V CDR1 and CDR2: SEHNR, FQNEAQ (reference sequence). Trimming removed 5 bases from V and 5 bases from J, with 9 bases in between. There are 12 residues in the CDR3. The CDR3 nucleotides read TGTGCCAGCAGCCCCCAGGTTACTGAAGCTTTCTTT. This codes for CASSPQVTEAFF.

This sequence joins TRBV5-1 and TRBJ2-1; 13 nucleotides match TRBD2. Germline CDR1 is SGHRS and CDR2 is YFSETQ. CDR3 size: 16 residues. J gave up 7 bases and V 4 bases, and 8 bases lay outside the gene matches. The CDR3 sequence is CASSHGGTSGINEQFF. CDR3 nucleotides: TGCGCCAGCAGCCACGGGGGGACTAGCGGGATAAATGAGCAGTTCTTC.

V usage is TRBV4-2 and J usage is TRBJ1-5; 7 bases agree with TRBD1. Germline V lookup: CDR1 LGHNA, CDR2 YNFKEQ. The V and J ends lost 1 base and 0 bases, in that order; junction bases with no gene match: 3. This CDR3 has 16 amino acids. As DNA, the CDR3 is TGTGCCAGCAGCCAAGTTCGACAGGGTAGCAATCAGCCCCAGCATTTT. Translating it yields CASSQVRQGSNQPQHF.

The rearrangement uses TRBV4-3 and TRBJ2-2; D not resolved. This CDR3 contains 15 residues. From germline, CDR1 is LGHNA and CDR2 YSLEER. Trimming took off 0 bases at V and 1 base at J, with 6 bases between the two ends. The CDR3 region has the DNA TGCGCCAGCAGCCAAGATACAGTGAACACCGGGGAGCTGTTTTTT. Its translation is CASSQDTVNTGELFF.

The rearrangement links TRBV6-5 to TRBJ1-4, with a tentative D call TRBD1 (5 bases). V gave up 4 bases and J gave up 2 bases, with 8 bases separating them. The CDR3 has 14 amino acids. Germline V gives CDR1 MNHEY, CDR2 SVGAGI. In nucleotides, the CDR3 is TGTGCCAGCAGTTTCAGGGCTACTAATGAAAAACTGTTTTTT. Residues: CASSFRATNEKLFF.

This clone was observed once. This chain connects TRBV4-1 to TRBJ2-1; D is possibly TRBD2 (6 bases). The CDR3 extends over 17 amino acids. Germline-derived CDR1 and CDR2 are MGHRA and YSYEKL. V was shortened by 5 bases and J by 10 bases, with 27 bases between the two germline ends. This CDR3 reads CASSGVGGRGPKGEQFF. The CDR3 DNA sequence: TGCGCCAGCAGCGGGGTGGGCGGGCGGGGTCCGAAAGGGGAGCAGTTCTTC.

The J gene is TRBJ1-4, the V gene TRBV7-8; the D is unclear. The CDR3 has 15 residues. V was shortened by 1 base and J by 1 base, with 7 bases between the two germline ends. Germline V gives CDR1 SGHVS, CDR2 FQNEAQ. The CDR3 reads CASSLDGGTNEKLFF. The CDR3 DNA reads TGTGCCAGCAGCTTAGACGGCGGAACTAATGAAAAACTGTTTTTT.

This chain links TRBV7-2 with TRBJ2-5; 7 positions match TRBD2. J gave up 9 bases and V 6 bases, and 10 bases lay outside the gene matches. From germline, CDR1 is SGHTA and CDR2 FQGNSA. CDR3 size: 13 residues. In DNA, the CDR3 is TGTGCCAGCAGTCGGGAGGACGGAAGTCCCCAGTACTTC. Translated, it gives CASSREDGSPQYF.

For this clone: The germline gene is not matched at one end of the junction; a read error may be the cause. The V and J genes are TRBV6-1 and TRBJ2-3, with 10 bases identical to TRBD2. The CDR3 is made up of 14 amino acids. CDR1 and CDR2 (germline): MNHNS, SASEGT. CDR3 sequence (DNA): TGTGCCAGCAGTCAAGCGGGAGGGCATGATACGCAGTATTTT. Its protein is CASSQAGGHDTQYF.

The chain joins TRBV6-5 to TRBJ1-4; TRBD1 might be the D (5 bases). CDR1 is MNHEY, CDR2 SVGAGI, per germline. The CDR3 runs 15 residues. V shed 0 bases and J shed 2 bases, with 7 bases lying between them. CDR3 sequence: CASSYSGGTNEKLFF. The CDR3 nucleotides are TGTGCCAGCAGTTACTCGGGGGGGACTAATGAAAAACTGTTTTTT.

The J gene is TRBJ2-1, the V gene TRBV30; 9 nucleotides align to TRBD2. Germline CDR1 reads GTSNPN; CDR2 reads SVGIG (reference sequence). V dropped 3 bases and J dropped 6; count of bases not matched to a gene: 3. The CDR3 is 13 amino acids. The CDR3 region has the DNA TGTGCCTGGAGGATTAGCGGGGGCAATGAGCAGTTCTTC. Its protein product is CAWRISGGNEQFF.

This rearrangement joins TRBV2 to TRBJ1-4; 7 bases match TRBD1. Looked up from germline, CDR1 is SNHLY and CDR2 is FYNNEI. Trimming cost V 6 bases and J 7 bases; bases outside gene matches: 8. The CDR3 totals 14 residues. The CDR3 DNA reads as TGTGCCAGCAGGGAACAGGGGAGAAGTGAAAAACTGTTTTTT. Translated, it gives CASREQGRSEKLFF.

The rearrangement joins TRBV1 to TRBJ2-1; the D segment call TRBD2 is taken from the table without a DNA check. TRBV1 is a recognized pseudogene. The CDR3 has 17 residues. DNA of the CDR3: TGCACCAGCAGCTCCGGGCCTCTAGCGGGGGGTCACAATGAGCAGTTCTTC. Amino acids: CTSSSGPLAGGHNEQFF.

This chain joins TRBV11-2 and TRBJ1-1, with D hard to call. In germline, CDR1 is SGHAT, CDR2 FQNNGV. Trimming removed 3 bases from V and 1 base from J, with 9 bases in between. The CDR3 is 14 amino acids. CDR3 in DNA: TGTGCCAGCAGCTTTAGACACACGAACACTGAAGCTTTCTTT. It encodes CASSFRHTNTEAFF.

CDR3 residues: CASSLSGGYYNEQFF. In DNA, the CDR3 is TGTGCCAGTAGCCTTAGCGGGGGGTACTACAATGAGCAGTTCTTC. The chain carries TRBV19 and TRBJ2-1; 10 bases are a match to TRBD2. The CDR3 is 15 residues long. Germline-derived CDR1 and CDR2 are LNHDA and SQIVND (reference sequence). The trim removed 6 bases at V and 3 bases at J, leaving 5 bases unmatched.

The chain recombines TRBV18 with TRBJ1-6; D possibly corresponds to TRBD1 (5 bases). With 3 bases removed from V and 9 bases from J, the gap between germline ends came to 15 bases. The CDR3 has 15 residues. The germline CDR1 and CDR2 sequences are KGHSH and LQKENI. CDR3 nucleotide sequence: TGTGCCAGCTCACCCGGGACTGCCGAGAGTTCACCCCTCCACTTT. Its protein product is CASSPGTAESSPLHF. Looking up the rest from reference TRBV18 and TRBJ1-6 gives the full variable domain: NAGVMQNPRHLVRRRGQEARLRCSPMKGHSHVYWYRQLPEEGLKFMVYLQKENIIDESGMPKERFSAEFPKEGPSILRIQQVVRGDSAAYFCASSPGTAESSPLHFGNGTRLTVT.

V and J are TRBV27 and TRBJ1-6, with TRBD1 matching 7 bases. The CDR3 consists of 16 residues. Germline V gene lookup returns CDR1 MNHEY and CDR2 SMNVEV (reference sequence). Trimming cost V 2 bases and J 7 bases; bases outside gene matches: 8. The DNA of the CDR3 is TGTGCCAGCAGTTTAGTCGGGGACAGACAGAATTCACCCCTCCACTTT. It codes for CASSLVGDRQNSPLHF.

The chain's CDR3 is CASSIQGGSPLHF. For the CDR3, the DNA is TGTGCCAGTAGTATCCAGGGCGGATCACCCCTCCACTTT. The gene calls are TRBV19 and TRBJ1-6, with TRBD1 as a possible D gene (5 bases). CDR1 is LNHDA, CDR2 SQIVND, per germline (reference sequence). CDR3 length equals 13 residues. V was trimmed by 3 bases and J by 10 bases, leaving 10 bases between them. The complete variable domain, with remaining parts taken from reference TRBV19 and TRBJ1-6, reads DGGITQSPKYLFRKEGQNVTLSCEQNLNHDAMYWYRQDPGQGLRLIYYSQIVNDFQKGDIAEGYSVSREKKESFPLTVTSAQKNPTAFYLCASSIQGGSPLHFGNGTRLTVT.

The chain uses TRBV7-9 and TRBJ2-1; D ambiguous. CDR1 is SEHNR and CDR2 is FQNEAQ in the germline V gene (reference sequence). V was trimmed by 1 base and J by 4 bases, leaving 8 bases between them. This CDR3 region has 14 residues. The CDR3 here is CASSLGARYNEQFF. Written as DNA, the CDR3 is TGTGCCAGCAGCTTAGGAGCTAGGTACAATGAGCAGTTCTTC.

The chain couples TRBV15 to TRBJ1-5; a weak D match, TRBD1 (5 bases). Germline CDR1 is LNHNV and CDR2 is YYDKDF (reference sequence). V was cut by 0 bases and J by 0 bases, with 12 bases left in between. The CDR3 has 17 amino acids. CDR3 sequence: CATSREGWGDSNQPQHF. Written as DNA, the CDR3 is TGTGCCACCAGCAGAGAGGGTTGGGGGGATAGCAATCAGCCCCAGCATTTT.

The chain uses TRBV7-6 and TRBJ1-1; no reliable D call. This CDR3 contains 12 residues. Trimming shortened V by 5 bases and J by 6 bases, and 10 bases separated the two germline ends. Germline V CDR1 and CDR2: SGHVS, FNYEAQ. CDR3 in DNA: TGTGCCAGCAGCCCGATGGGCGCTGAAGCTTTCTTT. Amino acids: CASSPMGAEAFF.